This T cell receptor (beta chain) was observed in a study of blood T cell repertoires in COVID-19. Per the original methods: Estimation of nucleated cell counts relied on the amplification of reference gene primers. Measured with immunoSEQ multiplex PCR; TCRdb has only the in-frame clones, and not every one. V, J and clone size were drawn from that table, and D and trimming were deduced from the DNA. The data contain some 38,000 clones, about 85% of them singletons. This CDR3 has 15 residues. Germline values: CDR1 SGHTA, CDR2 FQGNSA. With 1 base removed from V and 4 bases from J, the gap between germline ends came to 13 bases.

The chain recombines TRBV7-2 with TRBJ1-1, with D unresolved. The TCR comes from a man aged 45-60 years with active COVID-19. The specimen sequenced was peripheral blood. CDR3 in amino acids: CASSLDSGWGTEAFF. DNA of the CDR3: TGTGCCAGCAGCTTAGATTCGGGGTGGGGCACTGAAGCTTTCTTT.